This T cell receptor beta chain was documented in a study of T cells in Graves' hyperthyroidism and ophthalmopathy. Findings of the study overall: Through a model of 13 V-J features, ophthalmopathy was separated from stable hyperthyroidism. With a median lead of around 6.7 months before onset, the model predicted ophthalmopathy.

Note on this clonotype: What it binds is unknown.

Based on clinical symptoms, serum thyroxine and TRAb, thyroid ultrasound and orbital computed tomography, diagnoses were reached. Each 10 ml fresh peripheral blood draw supplied the PBMCs. V was pared by 8 bases and J by 3 bases, with 10 bases between. CDR3 length equals 12 residues. TCR beta CDR3 regions were amplified from RNA. The HTBI primer set served for first-round RT-PCR of the TCR CDR3. TCRdb reprocessed the multiplex PCR reads via MiXCR and lists one record per CDR3 protein. Of 530,000 or so distinct CDR3 sequences detected, roughly a quarter appear once; the ten largest clones hold around 11%.

The chain joins TRBV12-3 or TRBV12-4 to TRBJ1-2; D is ambiguous. This receptor was identified in a woman aged 25-40 years with Graves' ophthalmopathy. The sequenced sample consisted of blood. The CDR3 bases are TGTGCCAGCTTTCGGGCCCACTATGGCTACACCTTC. Protein product: CASFRAHYGYTF.